This T cell receptor (beta chain) originates from a study of blood T cells in healthy people across ages. Study findings and constraints: Older age coincided with a roughly linear decline in TCR beta diversity per million T cells.

This CDR3 region has 14 residues. Germline V gene sequence: CDR1 MNHNY, CDR2 SVGAGI (reference sequence). V shed 2 bases and J shed 3 bases, with 7 bases lying between them. Then a second PCR, running roughly 7 to 12 cycles, was carried out with a sample-barcoded 5' primer and a J-beta primer mix. TCRdb redid the calling of the 5' RACE reads with MiXCR, one entry per CDR3 protein. The repertoire holds approximately 800,000 distinct CDR3 sequences, with 56% as singletons. A word on this clonotype: Its antigen remains unknown.

The sample was blood. The receptor's source is a man in his forties in good health. The chain uses TRBV6-6 and TRBJ2-2; D not certain. The CDR3 nucleotides are TGTGCCAGCAGTTACCGGCTCGACACCGGGGAGCTGTTTTTT. It encodes CASSYRLDTGELFF.